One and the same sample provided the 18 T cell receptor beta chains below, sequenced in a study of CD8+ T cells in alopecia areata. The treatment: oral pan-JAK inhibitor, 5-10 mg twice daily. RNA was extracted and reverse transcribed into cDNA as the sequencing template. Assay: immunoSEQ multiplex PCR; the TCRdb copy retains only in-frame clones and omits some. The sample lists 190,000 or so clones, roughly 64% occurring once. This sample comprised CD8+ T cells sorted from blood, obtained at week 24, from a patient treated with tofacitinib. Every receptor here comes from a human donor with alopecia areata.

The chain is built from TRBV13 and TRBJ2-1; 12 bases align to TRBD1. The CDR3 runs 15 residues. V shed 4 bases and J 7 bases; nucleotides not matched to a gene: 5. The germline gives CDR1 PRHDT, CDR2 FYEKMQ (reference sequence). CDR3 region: CASSSRDRGLNEQFF. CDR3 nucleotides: TGTGCCAGCAGCTCCCGGGACAGGGGGCTTAATGAGCAGTTCTTC.

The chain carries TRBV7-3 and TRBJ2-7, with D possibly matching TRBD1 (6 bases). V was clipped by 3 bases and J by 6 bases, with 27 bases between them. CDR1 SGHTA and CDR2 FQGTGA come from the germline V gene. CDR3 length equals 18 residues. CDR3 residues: CASSFGVGAEVILGEQYF. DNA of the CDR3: TGTGCCAGCAGCTTCGGGGTGGGGGCGGAGGTCATATTGGGCGAGCAGTACTTC. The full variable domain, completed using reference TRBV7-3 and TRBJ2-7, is GAGVSQTPSNKVTEKGKYVELRCDPISGHTALYWYRQSLGQGPEFLIYFQGTGAADDSGLPNDRFFAVRPEGSVSTLKIQRTERGDSAVYLCASSFGVGAEVILGEQYFGPGTRLTVT.

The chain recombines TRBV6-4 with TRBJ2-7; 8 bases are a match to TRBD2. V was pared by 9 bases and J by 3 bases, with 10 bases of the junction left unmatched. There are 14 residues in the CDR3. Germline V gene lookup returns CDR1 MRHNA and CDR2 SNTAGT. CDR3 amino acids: CARNLPGLVYEQYF. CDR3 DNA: TGTGCCAGGAACCTACCGGGACTAGTCTACGAGCAGTACTTC.

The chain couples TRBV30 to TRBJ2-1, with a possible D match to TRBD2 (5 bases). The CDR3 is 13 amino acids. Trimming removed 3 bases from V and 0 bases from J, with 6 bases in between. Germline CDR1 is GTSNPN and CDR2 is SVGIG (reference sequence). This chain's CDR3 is CAWREGSYNEQFF. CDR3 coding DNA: TGTGCCTGGAGAGAGGGCTCCTACAATGAGCAGTTCTTC. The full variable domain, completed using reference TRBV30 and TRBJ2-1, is SQTIHQWPATLVQPVGSPLSLECTVEGTSNPNLYWYRQAAGRGLQLLFYSVGIGQISSEVPQNLSASRPQDRQFILSSKKLLLSDSGFYLCAWREGSYNEQFFGPGTRLTVL.

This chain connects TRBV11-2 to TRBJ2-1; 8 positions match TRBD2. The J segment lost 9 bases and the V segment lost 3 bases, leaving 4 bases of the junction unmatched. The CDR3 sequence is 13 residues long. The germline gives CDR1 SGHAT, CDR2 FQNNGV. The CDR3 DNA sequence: TGTGCCAGCAGCTTCGGGGGGGCCCTTGAGCAGTTCTTC. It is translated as CASSFGGALEQFF. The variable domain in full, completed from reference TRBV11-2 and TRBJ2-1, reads EAGVAQSPRYKIIEKRQSVAFWCNPISGHATLYWYQQILGQGPKLLIQFQNNGVVDDSQLPKDRFSAERLKGVDSTLKIQPAKLEDSAVYLCASSFGGALEQFFGPGTRLTVL.

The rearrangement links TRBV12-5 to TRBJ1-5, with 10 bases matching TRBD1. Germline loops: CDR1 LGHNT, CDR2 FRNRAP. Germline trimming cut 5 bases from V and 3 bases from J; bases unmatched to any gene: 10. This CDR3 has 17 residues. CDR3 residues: CASGTRDRGIDNQPQHF. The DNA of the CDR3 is TGTGCTAGTGGTACCCGGGACAGGGGAATCGACAATCAGCCCCAGCATTTT.

The CDR3 DNA follows: TGTGCCAGCAGCGTAAACACAAACTACGAGCAGTACTTC. Its translation is CASSVNTNYEQYF. The chain uses TRBV9 and TRBJ2-7; D is uncertain. The V end lost 1 base, the J end lost 3 bases, and 8 bases lay between the germline ends. Germline-derived CDR1 and CDR2 are SGDLS and YYNGEE. The length of the CDR3 is 13 residues.

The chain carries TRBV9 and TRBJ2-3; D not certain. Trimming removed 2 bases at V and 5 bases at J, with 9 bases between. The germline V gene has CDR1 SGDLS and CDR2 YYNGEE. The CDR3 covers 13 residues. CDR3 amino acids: CASSVGIEDTQYF. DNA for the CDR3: TGTGCCAGCAGCGTGGGAATCGAAGATACGCAGTATTTT.

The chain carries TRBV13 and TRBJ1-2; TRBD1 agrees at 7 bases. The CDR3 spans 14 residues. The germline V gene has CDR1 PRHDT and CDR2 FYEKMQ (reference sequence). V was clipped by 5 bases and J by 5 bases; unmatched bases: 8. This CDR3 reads CASSPGPGGYGYTF. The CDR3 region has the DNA TGTGCCAGCAGCCCCGGTCCAGGGGGTTATGGCTACACCTTC.

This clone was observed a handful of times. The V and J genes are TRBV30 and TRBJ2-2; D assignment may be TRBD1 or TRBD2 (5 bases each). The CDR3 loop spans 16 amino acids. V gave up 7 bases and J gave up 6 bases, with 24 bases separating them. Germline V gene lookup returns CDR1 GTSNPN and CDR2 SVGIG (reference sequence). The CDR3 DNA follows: TGTGCCTCACAACACTTCCCGGGACCAAGGTCCGGGGAGCTGTTTTTT. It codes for CASQHFPGPRSGELFF.

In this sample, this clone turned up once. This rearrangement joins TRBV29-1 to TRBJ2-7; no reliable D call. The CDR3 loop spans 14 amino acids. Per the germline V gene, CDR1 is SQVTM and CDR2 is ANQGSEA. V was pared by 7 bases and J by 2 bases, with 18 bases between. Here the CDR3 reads CSALISGKPYEQYF. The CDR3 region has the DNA TGCAGCGCTTTGATCTCAGGCAAACCCTACGAGCAGTACTTC.

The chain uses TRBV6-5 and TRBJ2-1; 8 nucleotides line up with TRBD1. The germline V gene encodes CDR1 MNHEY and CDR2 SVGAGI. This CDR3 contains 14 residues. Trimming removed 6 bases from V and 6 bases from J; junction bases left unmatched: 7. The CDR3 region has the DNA TGTGCCAGCAGCGGACAGGGAAAGTTCAATGAGCAGTTCTTC. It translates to CASSGQGKFNEQFF.

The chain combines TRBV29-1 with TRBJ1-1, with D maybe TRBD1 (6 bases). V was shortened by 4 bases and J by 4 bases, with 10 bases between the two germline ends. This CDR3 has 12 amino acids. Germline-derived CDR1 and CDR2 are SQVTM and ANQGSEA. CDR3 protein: CSVAEGGTEAFF. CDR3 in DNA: TGCAGCGTTGCGGAGGGGGGCACTGAAGCTTTCTTT. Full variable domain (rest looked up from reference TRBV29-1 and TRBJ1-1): SAVISQKPSRDICQRGTSLTIQCQVDSQVTMMFWYRQQPGQSLTLIATANQGSEATYESGFVIDKFPISRPNLTFSTLTVSNMSPEDSSIYLCSVAEGGTEAFFGQGTRLTVV.

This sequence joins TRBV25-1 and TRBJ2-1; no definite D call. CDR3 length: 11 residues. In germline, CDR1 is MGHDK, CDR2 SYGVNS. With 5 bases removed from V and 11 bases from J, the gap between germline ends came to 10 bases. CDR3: CASSFGGKQFF. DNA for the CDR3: TGTGCCAGCAGTTTCGGCGGAAAGCAGTTCTTC.

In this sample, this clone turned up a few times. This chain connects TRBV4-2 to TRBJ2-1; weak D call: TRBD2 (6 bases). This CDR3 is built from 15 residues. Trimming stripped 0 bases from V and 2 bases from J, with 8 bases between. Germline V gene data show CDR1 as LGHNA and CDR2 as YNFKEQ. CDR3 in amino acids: CASSQEGGPYNEQFF. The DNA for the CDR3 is TGTGCCAGCAGCCAAGAGGGGGGTCCCTACAATGAGCAGTTCTTC.

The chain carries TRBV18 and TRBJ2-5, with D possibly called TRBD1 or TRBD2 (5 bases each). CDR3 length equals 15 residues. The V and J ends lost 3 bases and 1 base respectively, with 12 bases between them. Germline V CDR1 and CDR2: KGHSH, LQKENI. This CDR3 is CASSPARGSQETQYF. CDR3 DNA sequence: TGTGCCAGCTCACCCGCCCGGGGCAGCCAAGAGACCCAGTACTTC.

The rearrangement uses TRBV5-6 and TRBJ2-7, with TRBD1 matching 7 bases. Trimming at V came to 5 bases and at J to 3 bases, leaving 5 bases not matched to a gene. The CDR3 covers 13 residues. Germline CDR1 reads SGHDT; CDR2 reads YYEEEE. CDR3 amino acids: CASSGPGGYEQYF. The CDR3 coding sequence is TGTGCCAGCAGTGGGCCAGGGGGCTACGAGCAGTACTTC.

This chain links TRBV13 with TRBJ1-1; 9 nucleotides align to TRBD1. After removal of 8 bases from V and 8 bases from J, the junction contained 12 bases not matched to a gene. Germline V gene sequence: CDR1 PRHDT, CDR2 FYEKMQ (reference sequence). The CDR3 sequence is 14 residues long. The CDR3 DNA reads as TGTGCCAGCGCTACCGGACAGGGGAGGTCCGAAGCTTTCTTT. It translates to CASATGQGRSEAFF.